The text below deals with one TCR beta chain. The V gene's germline CDR1 is LNHDA and CDR2 SQIVND (reference sequence). The V and J ends lost 8 bases and 3 bases, in that order; junction bases with no gene match: 7. This CDR3 region has 14 residues. The data stem from a study of blood T cell repertoires in COVID-19. Study context: Acute and convalescent COVID-19 samples came from the United States, Italy and Spain. In each case, the material was cDNA or gDNA derived from T cells, B-cell-depleted T cells, or PBMCs.

Original processing notes: Estimates of nucleated cell counts were drawn from the amplification of reference gene primers. The assay was immunoSEQ multiplex PCR, and TCRdb's table has in-frame clones only and misses some. From that table come the V and J calls and clone size; the DNA was used to work out D and trimming. The sample lists about 83,000 clones, around 84% seen once, with about 7.8% in the top ten. The sequenced material came from peripheral blood. The clonotype comes from a man at least 80 years old with active or convalescent COVID-19. The rearrangement joins TRBV19 to TRBJ1-1; 9 nucleotides align to TRBD1. CDR3 amino acids: CASSKWTGDTEAFF. In DNA, the CDR3 is TGTGCCAGTTCAAAATGGACAGGGGACACTGAAGCTTTCTTT.